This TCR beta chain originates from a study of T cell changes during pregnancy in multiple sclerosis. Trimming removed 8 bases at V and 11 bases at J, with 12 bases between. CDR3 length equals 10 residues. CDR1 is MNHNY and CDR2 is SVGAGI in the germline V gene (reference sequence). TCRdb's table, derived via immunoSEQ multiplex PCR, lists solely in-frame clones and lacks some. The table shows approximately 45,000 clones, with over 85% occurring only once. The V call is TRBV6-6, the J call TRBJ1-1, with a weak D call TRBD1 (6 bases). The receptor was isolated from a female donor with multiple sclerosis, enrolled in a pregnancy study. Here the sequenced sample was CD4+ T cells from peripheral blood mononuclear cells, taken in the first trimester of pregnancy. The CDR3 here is CASERGGAFF. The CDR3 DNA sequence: TGTGCCAGCGAAAGGGGGGGGGCTTTCTTT.